This T cell receptor (beta chain) was recorded in a study of cytomegalovirus exposure and HLA in healthy donors. Study information: From about 179 million T cells, an earlier analysis saw roughly 120 million unique TCR beta sequences.

PCR involved 60 Vbeta and 13 Jbeta primers. Method: immunoSEQ multiplex PCR; TCRdb's copy keeps in-frame clones and lacks some. The sample lists under 200,000 clones, around 80% occurring once. Per germline, CDR1 SGHRS and CDR2 YFSETQ. J was trimmed by 4 bases and V by 2 bases; bases with no gene match: 3. The CDR3 loop spans 14 amino acids. Notes on the study in general: Later examination showed HLA-associated TCR beta chains had greater clonal expansion than equally common others. Researchers reported in a later analysis that a missense DCLRE1C variant was tied to TCR beta V- and J-gene trimming. Across donors, most TCRs were seen rarely, yet some public ones were widespread.

Turning to this clone: The antigen is not known.

The material sequenced was PBMCs. This chain uses TRBV5-1 with TRBJ2-1; 7 nucleotides align to TRBD2. The TCR sequence derives from a man younger than 35 in good health and CMV-seronegative. The CDR3 reads CASSFGGGYNEQFF. Here the CDR3 DNA reads TGCGCCAGCAGCTTTGGCGGGGGATACAATGAGCAGTTCTTC.